Listed below are T cell receptor beta chains from one sample, sequenced in a study of cytomegalovirus exposure and HLA in healthy donors. Assay: immunoSEQ multiplex PCR; the TCRdb copy retains only in-frame clones and omits some. Here the sample spans about 140,000 clones, approximately 80% being singletons. Sequencing was performed on PBMCs. The receptor source for this set is a man aged 50-60 years in good health and CMV-seronegative. Each CDR3 is given with its conserved first and last residue. The order of the fields is J gene, clone size, V gene, D gene, CDR3 protein, CDR3 DNA. The D gene is left open where the match is weak. Some rows have no size entry. The others give once, few or many, or a class for an expanded clone.

J: TRBJ1-4; size: once; V: TRBV7-8; D: -; CDR3: CASSTRTNEKLFF; DNA: TGTGCCAGCAGCACACGGACAAATGAAAAACTGTTTTTT
J: TRBJ2-7; size: few; V: TRBV4-1; D: TRBD2; CDR3: CASSQAPTLAGVEQYF; DNA: TGCGCCAGCAGCCAAGCCCCGACACTAGCGGGAGTTGAGCAGTACTTC
J: TRBJ2-5; size: -; V: TRBV4-2; D: -; CDR3: CASSLAAQETQYF; DNA: TGTGCCAGCAGCCTAGCGGCCCAAGAGACCCAGTACTTC
J: TRBJ2-7; size: once; V: TRBV5-1; D: -; CDR3: CASSLAVQGRDEQYF; DNA: TGCGCCAGCAGCTTGGCCGTACAGGGCAGGGACGAGCAGTACTTC
J: TRBJ1-4; size: -; V: TRBV10-2; D: -; CDR3: CASKTAGGNEKLFF; DNA: TGCGCCAGCAAGACAGCGGGCGGCAATGAAAAACTGTTTTTT
J: TRBJ2-1; size: -; V: TRBV6-5; D: TRBD2; CDR3: CASSLTAGGLTEQFF; DNA: TGTGCCAGCAGCTTAACAGCGGGGGGGCTGACTGAGCAGTTCTTC
J: TRBJ1-1; size: -; V: TRBV5-1; D: TRBD1; CDR3: CASSWGQATNTEAFF; DNA: TGCGCCAGCAGCTGGGGACAGGCAACGAACACTGAAGCTTTCTTT
J: TRBJ2-5; size: -; V: TRBV6-1; D: TRBD2; CDR3: CASRRGAGVGETQYF; DNA: TGTGCCAGCAGAAGGGGAGCGGGAGTGGGAGAGACCCAGTACTTC
J: TRBJ2-7; size: -; V: TRBV19; D: -; CDR3: CASTGTGNSYEQYF; DNA: TGTGCCAGTACCGGGACTGGAAATTCCTACGAGCAGTACTTC
J: TRBJ2-7; size: -; V: TRBV15; D: TRBD2; CDR3: CATSRPGTSEANYEQYF; DNA: TGTGCCACCAGCAGACCAGGGACTAGCGAGGCGAACTACGAGCAGTACTTC
J: TRBJ1-2; size: few; V: TRBV7-9; D: -; CDR3: CASSTPRPEYYGYTF; DNA: TGTGCCAGCAGCACCCCCCGTCCCGAGTACTATGGCTACACCTTC
J: TRBJ2-5; size: -; V: TRBV7-9; D: TRBD2; CDR3: CASAYGGVQETQYF; DNA: TGTGCCAGCGCCTATGGGGGGGTACAAGAGACCCAGTACTTC
J: TRBJ2-7; size: -; V: TRBV6-1; D: -; CDR3: CACTGRTREYF; DNA: TGTGCCTGCACTGGGAGGACGCGAGAGTACTTC
J: TRBJ2-5; size: -; V: TRBV29-1; D: -; CDR3: CSLLGGETQYF; DNA: TGCAGTCTGCTGGGGGGTGAGACCCAGTACTTC
J: TRBJ1-2; size: -; V: TRBV7-9; D: -; CDR3: CASSLALNRLFPGYTF; DNA: TGTGCCAGCAGCTTAGCTCTGAACAGGTTATTCCCTGGCTACACCTTC
J: TRBJ2-3; size: -; V: TRBV6-5; D: -; CDR3: CASSYAGSTDTQYF; DNA: TGTGCCAGCAGTTATGCGGGGAGCACAGATACGCAGTATTTT
J: TRBJ2-7; size: -; V: TRBV27; D: TRBD2; CDR3: CASSPGLAGVKMGEQYF; DNA: TGTGCCAGCAGCCCCGGACTAGCGGGAGTAAAGATGGGGGAGCAGTACTTC
J: TRBJ2-7; size: -; V: TRBV18; D: TRBD1; CDR3: CASSPPGQDEQYF; DNA: TGTGCCAGCTCACCACCCGGACAGGACGAGCAGTACTTC